This T cell receptor beta chain was observed in a study of blood T cell repertoires in COVID-19. Study in general: Researchers got acute and convalescent COVID-19 samples from the United States, Italy and Spain. T cells, B-cell-depleted T cells, or PBMCs provided the cDNA or gDNA that served as material.

Per the study methods: Nucleated cell number was recorded as an estimate derived from reference gene primer amplification. Sequenced by immunoSEQ multiplex PCR; TCRdb stores in-frame clones only, minus some. V, J and clone size derive from that table, while D and trimming were established from the DNA sequence. The table records 200,000 to 300,000 clones, around 85% of them present only once. Trimming left V 0 bases short and J 0 bases short, with 9 bases between. Per the germline V gene, CDR1 is SEHNR and CDR2 is FQNEAQ (reference sequence). CDR3 length: 16 amino acids. The chain joins TRBV7-9 to TRBJ2-1; D is undetermined. The receptor comes from a woman aged 60 to 75 with active or convalescent COVID-19. What was sequenced was peripheral blood. The CDR3 region is CASSLAPRSSYNEQFF. The DNA of the CDR3 is TGTGCCAGCAGCTTAGCTCCACGGAGCTCCTACAATGAGCAGTTCTTC. The entire variable domain, with the rest obtained from reference TRBV7-9 and TRBJ2-1, is as follows: DTGVSQNPRHKITKRGQNVTFRCDPISEHNRLYWYRQTLGQGPEFLTYFQNEAQLEKSRLLSDRFSAERPKGSFSTLEIQRTEQGDSAMYLCASSLAPRSSYNEQFFGPGTRLTVL.